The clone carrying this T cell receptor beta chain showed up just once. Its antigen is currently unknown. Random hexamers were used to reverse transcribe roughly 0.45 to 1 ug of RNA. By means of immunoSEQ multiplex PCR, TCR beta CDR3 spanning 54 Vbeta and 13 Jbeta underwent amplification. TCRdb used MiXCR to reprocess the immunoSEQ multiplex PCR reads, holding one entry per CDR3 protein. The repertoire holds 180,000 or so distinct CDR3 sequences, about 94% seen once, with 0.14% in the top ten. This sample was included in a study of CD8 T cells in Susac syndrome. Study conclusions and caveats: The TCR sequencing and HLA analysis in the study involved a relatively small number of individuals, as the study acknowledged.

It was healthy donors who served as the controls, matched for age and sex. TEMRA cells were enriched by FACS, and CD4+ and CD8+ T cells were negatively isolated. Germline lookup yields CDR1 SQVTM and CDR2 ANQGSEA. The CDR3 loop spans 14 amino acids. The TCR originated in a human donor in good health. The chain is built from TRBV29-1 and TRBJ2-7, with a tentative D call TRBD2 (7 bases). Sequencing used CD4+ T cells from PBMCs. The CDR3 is CRLGGAGQAYEQYF. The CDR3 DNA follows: TGCAGATTAGGGGGGGCAGGGCAAGCCTACGAGCAGTACTTC.